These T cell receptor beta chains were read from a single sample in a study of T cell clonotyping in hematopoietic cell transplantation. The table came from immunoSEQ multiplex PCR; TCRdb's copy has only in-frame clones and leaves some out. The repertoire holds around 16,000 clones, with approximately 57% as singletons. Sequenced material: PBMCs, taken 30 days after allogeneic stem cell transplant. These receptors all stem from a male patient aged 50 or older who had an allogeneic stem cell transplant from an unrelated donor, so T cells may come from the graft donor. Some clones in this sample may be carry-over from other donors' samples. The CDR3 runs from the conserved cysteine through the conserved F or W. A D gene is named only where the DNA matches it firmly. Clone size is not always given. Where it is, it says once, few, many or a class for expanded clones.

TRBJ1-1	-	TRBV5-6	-	TGTGCCAGCAGCTTGGCTGTAAGTCCTAAAGCTTTCTTT	CASSLAVSPKAFF
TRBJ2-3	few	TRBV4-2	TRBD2	TGTGCCAGCAGCCAATCGACTAGCGGGACGGGGGAAGATACGCAGTATTTT	CASSQSTSGTGEDTQYF
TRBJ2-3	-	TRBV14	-	TGTGCCAGCAGCCAAGAATGGGGATACCCAACGCAGTATTTT	CASSQEWGYPTQYF
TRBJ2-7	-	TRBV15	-	TGTGCCACCAGCAGAGAACCCACTCCGACCTACGAGCAGTACTTC	CATSREPTPTYEQYF
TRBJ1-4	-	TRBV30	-	TGTGCCTGGAGTGTACAGTCGGCTGAAAAACTGTTTTTT	CAWSVQSAEKLFF
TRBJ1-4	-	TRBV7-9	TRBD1	TGTGCCAGCAGCTCCGGGAGGGGGCAAGAAAAACTGTTTTTT	CASSSGRGQEKLFF
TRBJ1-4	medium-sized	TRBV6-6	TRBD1	TGTGCCAGCAGTGGGGACAGGGGAGTCGAAAAACTGTTTTTT	CASSGDRGVEKLFF
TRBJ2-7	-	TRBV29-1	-	TGCAGCGTTGGAATAGCGGAGTACGAGCAGTACTTC	CSVGIAEYEQYF
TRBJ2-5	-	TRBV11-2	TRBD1	TGTGCCAGCAGCCTGGACAGGTTACAAGAGACCCAGTACTTC	CASSLDRLQETQYF
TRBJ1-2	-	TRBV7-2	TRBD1	TGTGCCAGCAGCTCGGGACAGGGCCACTATGGCTACACCTTC	CASSSGQGHYGYTF
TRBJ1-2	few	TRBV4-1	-	TGCGCCAGCAGCCAAGATATCGGGGGGCTGGACTATGGCTACACCTTC	CASSQDIGGLDYGYTF
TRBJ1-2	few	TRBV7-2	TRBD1	TGTGCCAGCAGCCCTTGGACAGGCGCTAACTATGGCTACACCTTC	CASSPWTGANYGYTF
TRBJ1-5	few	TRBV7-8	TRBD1	TGTGCCAGCAGCCTGGCACAGGGGAGTCAGCCCCAGCATTTT	CASSLAQGSQPQHF
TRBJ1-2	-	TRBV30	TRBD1	TGTGCCGGTCGGGACAGGGTCGGCTACACCTTC	CAGRDRVGYTF
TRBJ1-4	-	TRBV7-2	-	TGTGCCAGCAGCCCCCCGCCAGCAACTAATGAAAAACTGTTTTTT	CASSPPPATNEKLFF
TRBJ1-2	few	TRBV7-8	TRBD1	TGTGCCAGCAGCTTAGCAGACAGGGGTTTTGGCTACACCTTC	CASSLADRGFGYTF
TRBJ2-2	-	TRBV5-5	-	TGTGCCAGCGGACATGGAGGTCAGGGCACCGGGGAGCTGTTTTTT	CASGHGGQGTGELFF
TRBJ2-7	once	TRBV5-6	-	TGTGCCAGCAGATACCGAACAGGGCGGCCCCACTACGAGCAGTACTTC	CASRYRTGRPHYEQYF
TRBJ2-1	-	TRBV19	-	TGTGCCAGTAGTATAGGGATTGGCAATGAGCAGTTCTTC	CASSIGIGNEQFF
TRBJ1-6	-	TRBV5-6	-	TGTGCCAGCAGCTTTTGGGGACGCCCGGTCTCACCCCTCCACTTT	CASSFWGRPVSPLHF
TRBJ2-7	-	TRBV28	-	TGTGCCAGCAGTCGCTCAGGGTCATACGAGCAGTACTTC	CASSRSGSYEQYF
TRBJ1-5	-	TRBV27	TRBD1	TGTGCCGCAGGGGGAGGAGACAGAGTCAATCAGCCCCAGCATTTT	CAAGGGDRVNQPQHF
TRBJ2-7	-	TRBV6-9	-	TGTGCCAGCAGGTACACCCCCGGGGGCTTGTGGGAGCAGTACTTC	CASRYTPGGLWEQYF
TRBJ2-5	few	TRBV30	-	TGTGCCTGGAGTGTGGGGTGGAGGGGAGAGACCCAGTACTTC	CAWSVGWRGETQYF
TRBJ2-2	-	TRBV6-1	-	TGTGCCAGCAGGGCCGTGGCCGGGGAGCTGTTTTTT	CASRAVAGELFF
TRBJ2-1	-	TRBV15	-	TGTGCCACCAGCCGAGGGTCCGCGGCCAATGAGCAGTTCTTC	CATSRGSAANEQFF
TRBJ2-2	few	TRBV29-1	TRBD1	TGCAGCGTTGATGGGACAGGGAGTGGAGGGGAGCTGTTTTTT	CSVDGTGSGGELFF
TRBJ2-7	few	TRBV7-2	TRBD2	TGTGCCAGCAGCCCCATAGCGGGGGCCTACGAGCAGTACTTC	CASSPIAGAYEQYF
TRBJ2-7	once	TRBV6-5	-	TGTGCCAGCAGTCTGACTACTTCCTACGAGCAGTACTTC	CASSLTTSYEQYF
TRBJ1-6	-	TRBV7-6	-	TGTGCCAGCAGCTTCGGACTGAATAATTCACCCCTCCACTTT	CASSFGLNNSPLHF
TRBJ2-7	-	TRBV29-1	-	TGCAGCGTTGAAGATCCGGCCAGGGGTGCCGACTACGAGCAGTACTTC	CSVEDPARGADYEQYF
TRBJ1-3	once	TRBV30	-	TGTGCCTGGACGGACTTAAACACCGTATATTTT	CAWTDLNTVYF
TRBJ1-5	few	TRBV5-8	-	TGTGCCAGCAGCTTACAGGATCAGCCCCAGCATTTT	CASSLQDQPQHF
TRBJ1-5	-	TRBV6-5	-	TGTGCCAGCAGTTACGGACGGGATCAGCCCCAGCATTTT	CASSYGRDQPQHF
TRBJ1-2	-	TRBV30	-	TGTGCCTGGAGTTTACAGAGTAATGGCTACACCTTC	CAWSLQSNGYTF
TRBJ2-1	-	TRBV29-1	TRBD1	TGCAGCGTGAGGGACAGGGGTTACAATGAGCAGTTCTTC	CSVRDRGYNEQFF
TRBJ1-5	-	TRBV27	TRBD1	TGTGCCAGCCGGACAGGGAACAATCAGCCCCAGCATTTT	CASRTGNNQPQHF
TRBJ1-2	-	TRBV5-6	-	TGTGCCAGCAGCTTATACAGATATGGCTACACCTTC	CASSLYRYGYTF
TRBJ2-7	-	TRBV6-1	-	TGTGCCAGCACCCCACTATGGGACGGTGGCTACGAGCAGTACTTC	CASTPLWDGGYEQYF
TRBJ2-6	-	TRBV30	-	TGTGCCTCTCCGACTCCTCACTTTTCCGGGGCCAACGTCCTGACTTTC	CASPTPHFSGANVLTF
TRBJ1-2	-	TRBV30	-	TGTGCCTGGAGTGTACGCGAAGGGTACGATGGCTACACCTTC	CAWSVREGYDGYTF
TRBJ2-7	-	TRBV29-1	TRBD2	TGCAGCGTCGAGGGTCACCCGGGGGGACTCGACTACGAGCAGTACTTC	CSVEGHPGGLDYEQYF
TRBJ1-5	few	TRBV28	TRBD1	TGTGCCAGCAGCTCAGGGGGCCCCAATCAGCCCCAGCATTTT	CASSSGGPNQPQHF
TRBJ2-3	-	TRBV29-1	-	TGCAGCGTTGTTTTATTTGGGGTTACGCAGTATTTT	CSVVLFGVTQYF
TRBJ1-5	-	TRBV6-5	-	TGTGCCAGCAGAAGCGGGGTCAATCAGCCCCAGCATTTT	CASRSGVNQPQHF
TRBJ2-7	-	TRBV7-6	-	TGTGCCAGCAGCTTAGGGCAGAACTCCTACGAGCAGTACTTC	CASSLGQNSYEQYF
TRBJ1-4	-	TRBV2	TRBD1	TGTGCCAGCAGTCGCGGACAGGGGTTAGAAAAACTGTTTTTT	CASSRGQGLEKLFF
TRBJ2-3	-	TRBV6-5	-	TGTGCCAGCAGTTACCTTCCGGGGGGCGCAGATACGCAGTATTTT	CASSYLPGGADTQYF
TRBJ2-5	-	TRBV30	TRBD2	TGTGCCTGGAGCCGTTATAGCGGGGCCCTCCGCGGGACCCAGTACTTC	CAWSRYSGALRGTQYF
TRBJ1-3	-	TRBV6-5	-	TGTGCCAGCAGTTACTCCGCGGGGAGCACTGGAAACACCATATATTTT	CASSYSAGSTGNTIYF
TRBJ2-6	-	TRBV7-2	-	TGTGCCCGCAGCCCTCAGGGGGGCGGGGCCAACGTCCTGACTTTC	CARSPQGGGANVLTF
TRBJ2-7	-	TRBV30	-	TGTGCCTGGAGTGTAGAGGGGAGCGAGCAGTACTTC	CAWSVEGSEQYF
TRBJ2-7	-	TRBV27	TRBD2	TGTGCCAGGAGACTAGCGGGCAAGAGCTCCTACGAGCAGTACTTC	CARRLAGKSSYEQYF
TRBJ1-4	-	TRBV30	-	TGTGCCTGGAGTACTCGACTAGGGGCTAATGAAAAACTGTTTTTT	CAWSTRLGANEKLFF
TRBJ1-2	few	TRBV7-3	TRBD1	TGTGCCAGCAGCTTAAGTGGACAGGGGGAGGTCTATGGCTACACCTTC	CASSLSGQGEVYGYTF
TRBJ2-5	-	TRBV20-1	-	TGCAAAGTGGGAGAGACCCAGTACTTC	CKVGETQYF
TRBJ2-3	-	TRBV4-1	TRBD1	TGCGCCAGTAAGGACAGGGGAGGTACAGATACGCAGTATTTT	CASKDRGGTDTQYF
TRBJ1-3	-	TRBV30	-	TGTGCCTGGGAATCTGGAAACACCATATATTTT	CAWESGNTIYF
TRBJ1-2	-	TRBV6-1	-	TGTGCCAGCAGCGGACCCGGACCAATCTATGGCTACACCTTC	CASSGPGPIYGYTF
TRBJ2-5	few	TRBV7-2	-	TGTGCCAGCAGCCTGCGCCGGGACCGCCAAGAGACCCAGTACTTC	CASSLRRDRQETQYF